These T cell receptor beta chains were read from a single sample in a study of blood T cells in healthy people across ages. TCRdb processed the 5' RACE reads anew with MiXCR; each CDR3 protein has one entry. The sample records about 280,000 distinct CDR3 sequences, around 27% being singletons. The material sequenced was blood. The receptors were gathered from a woman aged 70-85 years in good health. The CDR3 runs from the conserved cysteine through the conserved F or W. The D gene is left open where the match is weak. The listing skips clone size in some rows; elsewhere it reads once, few, many or a size class.

size	J	V	D	DNA	CDR3
many	TRBJ2-3	TRBV5-4	NA	TGTGCCAGCAGCCCGCGACTAGCAGATACGCAGTATTTT	CASSPRLADTQYF
NA	TRBJ2-4	TRBV11-2	NA	TGTGCCAGCAGCTTTAACAAAAACATTCAGTACTTC	CASSFNKNIQYF
NA	TRBJ2-1	TRBV29-1	NA	TGCAGCGTTGATGGAGCGGGCACCTACAATGAGCAGTTCTTC	CSVDGAGTYNEQFF
NA	TRBJ2-5	TRBV9	NA	TGTGCCAGCAGCGTAGTTGACATCTTC	CASSVVDIF
NA	TRBJ1-1	TRBV4-2	NA	TGTGCCAGCAGCCAATTCAACACTGAAGCTTTCTTT	CASSQFNTEAFF
NA	TRBJ2-1	TRBV19	TRBD2	TGTGCCAGTAGTTCAAGACCGGGACTAGCGGGAGTAGTTGAGCAGTTCTTC	CASSSRPGLAGVVEQFF
NA	TRBJ2-7	TRBV6-1	NA	TGTGCCAGCAGTTCCCAGACAGGCGGGGCCTACGAGCAGTACTTC	CASSSQTGGAYEQYF
few	TRBJ2-4	TRBV5-1	TRBD2	TGCGCCAGCAGCCAGGGACTAGCGGCAGCCAAAAACATTCAGTACTTC	CASSQGLAAAKNIQYF
NA	TRBJ1-1	TRBV27	NA	TGTGCCAGCAGTGCCCTTAACGGGGGAAACGCTGAAGCTTTCTTT	CASSALNGGNAEAFF
once	TRBJ1-5	TRBV30	NA	TGTGCCTGGGCCCCGGACTCAGCCTCGGGGCCCCAGCATTTT	CAWAPDSASGPQHF
many	TRBJ2-4	TRBV29-1	NA	TGCAGCGCCATTGGACGAGGGGGTTCCAAAAACATTCAGTACTTC	CSAIGRGGSKNIQYF
few	TRBJ2-3	TRBV20-1	TRBD2	TGCAGTGCTAGGCTGCAGACTAGCGGGAGGGCAGATACGCAGTATTTT	CSARLQTSGRADTQYF
many	TRBJ2-7	TRBV20-1	TRBD2	TGCAGTGCTAGAGTGACTAGCGGGAGGGCCCTCTCCTACGAGCAGTACTTC	CSARVTSGRALSYEQYF
NA	TRBJ2-1	TRBV5-1	TRBD2	TGCGCCAGCAGCACGGGACTAGCATTGGAGCAGTTCTTC	CASSTGLALEQFF
few	TRBJ1-4	TRBV28	NA	TGTGCCAGCAGCCCGACGGGGGGAGGGGTTGAAAAACTGTTTTTT	CASSPTGGGVEKLFF
few	TRBJ2-5	TRBV29-1	NA	TGCAGCGTTGTTGGGACCCAAGAGACCCAGTACTTC	CSVVGTQETQYF
NA	TRBJ2-5	TRBV15	NA	TGTGCCACCAGCAGTCTCAAAACAGGGTCTATGGAGCAGTACTTC	CATSSLKTGSMEQYF
few	TRBJ2-5	TRBV12-3/TRBV12-4	NA	TGTGCCAGCAGTTTCCGGGACTTCCAAGAGACCCAGTACTTC	CASSFRDFQETQYF
NA	TRBJ1-4	TRBV7-9	NA	TGTGCCAGCAGACTCAACAGGGATTTGGATGAAAAACTGTTTTTT	CASRLNRDLDEKLFF
NA	TRBJ2-7	TRBV14	NA	TGTGCCAGCAGCCCCACGGGATTTGGAGAGCAGTACTTC	CASSPTGFGEQYF
NA	TRBJ2-7	TRBV20-1	NA	TGCAGTGCTAGACAGGGGAGCATCCACGAGCAGTACTTC	CSARQGSIHEQYF
NA	TRBJ1-4	TRBV11-2	TRBD1	TGTGCCAGCAGCCGACAGGGGAATGAAAAACTGTTTTTT	CASSRQGNEKLFF
few	TRBJ1-4	TRBV5-1	NA	TGCGCCAGCAGCGAGGCCCTGGCCCCTGAAAAACTGTTTTTT	CASSEALAPEKLFF
NA	TRBJ2-7	TRBV2	TRBD1	TGTGCCAGCAGTGGGGACAGGGAACGGGAGCAGTACTTC	CASSGDREREQYF
NA	TRBJ2-3	TRBV7-3	TRBD1	TGTGCCAGCAGCCTCTCCCGGGACAGGGTAACAGATACGCAGTATTTT	CASSLSRDRVTDTQYF
few	TRBJ2-5	TRBV9	TRBD1	TGTGCCAGTAGCGTAGAAGGCAGGGGGCTGGGAGAGACCCAGTACTTC	CASSVEGRGLGETQYF
few	TRBJ2-1	TRBV5-1	TRBD1	TGCGCCAGCAGCCTCGCTCGGACAGGCGCCTACAATGAGCAGTTCTTC	CASSLARTGAYNEQFF
few	TRBJ1-6	TRBV5-5	NA	TGTGCCAGCAGCTTGAGGCAGGAAAATTCACCCCTCCACTTT	CASSLRQENSPLHF
many	TRBJ2-5	TRBV4-1	NA	TGCGCCAGCAGCCAAGAGGGTGGTCTTGCCCAAGAGACCCAGTACTTC	CASSQEGGLAQETQYF
NA	TRBJ2-2	TRBV6-1	TRBD2	TGTGCCAGCACCGGTCGGGTAGCGGGAGGTCGTGACGGGGAGCTGTTTTTT	CASTGRVAGGRDGELFF
NA	TRBJ2-4	TRBV28	NA	TGTGCCAGCAGTTTAGCAACCGTTGGGGCCAAAAACATTCAGTACTTC	CASSLATVGAKNIQYF